This T cell receptor (beta chain) was identified in a study of blood T cell repertoires in COVID-19. The overall study: The samples span acute and convalescent COVID-19 from the United States, Italy and Spain. In each case, the material was cDNA or gDNA derived from T cells, B-cell-depleted T cells, or PBMCs.

CDR1 and CDR2 (germline): LNHNV, YYDKDF (reference sequence). The CDR3 consists of 15 residues. V lost 5 bases and J 5 bases, leaving 18 bases between the germline ends. Original processing notes: Estimation of nucleated cell counts was performed using reference gene primer amplification. Sequencing used immunoSEQ multiplex PCR; TCRdb keeps in-frame clones, though not all of them. V, J and clone size derive from that table, while D and trimming were established from the DNA sequence. The data hold approximately 200,000 clones, with 80% to 90% observed a single time. This receptor was obtained from a woman aged 60-75 years who had recovered from COVID-19. The chain uses TRBV15 and TRBJ1-1; D is unclear. The sample was peripheral blood. CDR3 DNA: TGTGCCACCAGCCCCCGGGTCTCAGAGGATACTGAAGCTTTCTTT. Its protein is CATSPRVSEDTEAFF.